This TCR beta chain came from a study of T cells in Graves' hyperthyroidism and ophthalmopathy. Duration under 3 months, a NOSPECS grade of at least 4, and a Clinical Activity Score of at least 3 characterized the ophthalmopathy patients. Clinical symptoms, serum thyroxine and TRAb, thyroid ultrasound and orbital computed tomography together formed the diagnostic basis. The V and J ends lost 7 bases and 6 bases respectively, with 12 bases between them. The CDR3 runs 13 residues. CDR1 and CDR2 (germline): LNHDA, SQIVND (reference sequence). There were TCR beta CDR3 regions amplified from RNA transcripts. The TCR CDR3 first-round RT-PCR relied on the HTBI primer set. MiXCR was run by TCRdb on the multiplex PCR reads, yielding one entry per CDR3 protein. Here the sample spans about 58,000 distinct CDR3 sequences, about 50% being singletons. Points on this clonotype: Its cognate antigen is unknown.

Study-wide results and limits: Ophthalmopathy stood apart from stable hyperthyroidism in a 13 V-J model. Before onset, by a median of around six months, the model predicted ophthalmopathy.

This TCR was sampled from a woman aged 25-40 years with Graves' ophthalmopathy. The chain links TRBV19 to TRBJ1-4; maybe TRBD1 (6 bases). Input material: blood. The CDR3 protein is CASIPGGDEKLFF. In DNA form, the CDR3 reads TGTGCCAGTATCCCCGGGGGCGATGAAAAACTGTTTTTT.